This T cell receptor beta chain appears in the sequencing data of a study of T cells after posttransplantation cyclophosphamide. Measured with immunoSEQ multiplex PCR; TCRdb has only the in-frame clones, and not every one. Among about 22,000 clones listed, approximately 87% were seen once. Germline V gene sequence: CDR1 SGHVS, CDR2 FNYEAQ. The V and J ends lost 1 base and 4 bases, in that order; junction bases with no gene match: 2. This CDR3 has 16 residues. Cyclophosphamide on days +3 and +4 followed busulfan-fludarabine conditioning and a marrow graft. This TCR was sampled from a female patient aged 25-39 years who received an allogeneic stem cell transplant from an unrelated donor, was CMV-positive, and had no GVHD. Some T cells may arise from the graft donor. Sequenced here: PBMCs, sampled after allogeneic stem cell transplant with posttransplant cyclophosphamide. The rearrangement links TRBV7-6 to TRBJ2-2; 11 nucleotides agree with TRBD1. The CDR3 here is CASSLGTGGFTGELFF. For the CDR3, the DNA is TGTGCCAGCAGCTTAGGGACAGGGGGCTTCACCGGGGAGCTGTTTTTT. Together with reference TRBV7-6 and TRBJ2-2, the CDR3 gives the full variable domain: GAGVSQSPRYKVTKRGQDVALRCDPISGHVSLYWYRQALGQGPEFLTYFNYEAQQDKSGLPNDRFSAERPEGSISTLTIQRTEQRDSAMYRCASSLGTGGFTGELFFGEGSRLTVL.